This paragraph covers one TCR beta chain sequence. The target antigen is unknown. The length of the CDR3 is 14 residues. CDR1 LNHDA and CDR2 SQIVND come from the germline V gene (reference sequence). The trim removed 1 base at V and 4 bases at J, leaving 0 bases unmatched. This record belongs to a study of cytomegalovirus exposure and HLA in healthy donors. Notes on the study in general: Through in vitro validation, a few CMV-associated chains were shown to be specific for CMV antigens. In a later analysis, compared with equally common non-associated chains, HLA-associated beta chains were more expanded.

In the PCR, 60 Vbeta and 13 Jbeta primers were used. Here immunoSEQ multiplex PCR was the method, and the copy in TCRdb shows in-frame clones only, minus some. This table holds more than 75,000 clones, roughly 74% found once. Sequences were obtained from PBMCs. This chain uses TRBV19 with TRBJ2-3; the match to TRBD1 covers 9 bases. This TCR was sampled from a woman in her fifties or sixties in good health and CMV-seropositive. The CDR3 protein is CASSIGQGADTQYF. The CDR3 DNA is TGTGCCAGTAGTATAGGACAGGGGGCAGATACGCAGTATTTT.